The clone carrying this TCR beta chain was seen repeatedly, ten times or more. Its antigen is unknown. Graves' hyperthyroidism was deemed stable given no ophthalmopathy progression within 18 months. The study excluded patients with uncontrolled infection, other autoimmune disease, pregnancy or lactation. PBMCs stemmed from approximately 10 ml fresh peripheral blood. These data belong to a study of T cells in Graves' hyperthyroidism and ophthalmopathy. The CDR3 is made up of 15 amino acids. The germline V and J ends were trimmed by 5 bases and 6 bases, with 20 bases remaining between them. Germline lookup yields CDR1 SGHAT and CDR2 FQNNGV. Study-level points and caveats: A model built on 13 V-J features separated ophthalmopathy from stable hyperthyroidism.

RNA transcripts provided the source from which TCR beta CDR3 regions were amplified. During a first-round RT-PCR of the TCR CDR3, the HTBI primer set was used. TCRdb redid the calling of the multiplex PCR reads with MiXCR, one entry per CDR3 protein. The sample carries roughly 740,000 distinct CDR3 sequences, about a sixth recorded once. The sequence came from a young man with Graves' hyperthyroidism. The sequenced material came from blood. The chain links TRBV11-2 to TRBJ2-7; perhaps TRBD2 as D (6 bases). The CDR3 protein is CASSPTSLAGFEQYF. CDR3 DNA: TGTGCCAGCAGCCCAACTAGCCTCGCCGGATTCGAGCAGTACTTC.